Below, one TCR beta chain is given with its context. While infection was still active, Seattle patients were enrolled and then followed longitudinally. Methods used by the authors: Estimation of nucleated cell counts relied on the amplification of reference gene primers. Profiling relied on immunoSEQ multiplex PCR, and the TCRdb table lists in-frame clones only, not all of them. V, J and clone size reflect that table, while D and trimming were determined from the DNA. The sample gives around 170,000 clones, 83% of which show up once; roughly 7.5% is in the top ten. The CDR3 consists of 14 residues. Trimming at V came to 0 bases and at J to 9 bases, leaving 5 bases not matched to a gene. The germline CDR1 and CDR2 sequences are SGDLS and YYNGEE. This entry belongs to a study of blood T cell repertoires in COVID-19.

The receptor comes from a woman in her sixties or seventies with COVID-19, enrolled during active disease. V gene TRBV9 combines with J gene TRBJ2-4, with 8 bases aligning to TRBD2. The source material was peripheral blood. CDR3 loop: CASSVVSGKGIQYF. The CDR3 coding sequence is TGTGCCAGCAGCGTAGTTAGCGGGAAGGGCATTCAGTACTTC.